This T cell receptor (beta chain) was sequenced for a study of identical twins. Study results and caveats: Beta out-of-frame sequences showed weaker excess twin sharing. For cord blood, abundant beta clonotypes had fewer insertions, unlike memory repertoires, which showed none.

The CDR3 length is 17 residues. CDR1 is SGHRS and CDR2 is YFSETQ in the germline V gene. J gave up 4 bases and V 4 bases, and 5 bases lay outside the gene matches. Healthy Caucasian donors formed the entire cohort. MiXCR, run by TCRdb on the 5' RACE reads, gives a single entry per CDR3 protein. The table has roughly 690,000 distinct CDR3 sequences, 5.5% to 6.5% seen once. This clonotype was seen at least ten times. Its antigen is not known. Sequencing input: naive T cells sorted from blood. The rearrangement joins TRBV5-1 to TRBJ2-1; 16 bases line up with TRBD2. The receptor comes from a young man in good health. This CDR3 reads CASSTGLAGGTYNEQFF. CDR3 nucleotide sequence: TGCGCCAGCAGCACGGGACTAGCGGGAGGGACATACAATGAGCAGTTCTTC.